These 28 T cell receptor beta chains were all obtained from the same sample, sequenced in a study of OX40 agonist ivuxolimab in advanced cancers. TCRdb's table, derived via immunoSEQ multiplex PCR, lists solely in-frame clones and lacks some. Of around 86,000 clones listed, approximately 89% are singletons. The specimen was CD4+ or CD8+ T cells sorted from blood, collected in a trial of the OX40 agonist ivuxolimab. These receptor sequences come from an adult with an advanced solid tumor such as melanoma, head and neck, liver or kidney cancer.

This sequence joins TRBV7-6 and TRBJ2-5; 8 positions match TRBD2. The V segment lost 2 bases and the J segment 2 bases; nucleotides outside the gene matches: 10. Germline V gene sequence: CDR1 SGHVS, CDR2 FNYEAQ. CDR3 length: 17 residues. The CDR3 coding sequence is TGTGCCAGCAGCTTAAGGCCTTCCGCGGGAGGTCAAGAGACCCAGTACTTC. This sequence encodes CASSLRPSAGGQETQYF.

As DNA, the CDR3 is TGTGCCAGTAGTCGCAGCGGGGATTTTTACAATGAGCAGTTCTTC. It yields the protein CASSRSGDFYNEQFF. The chain couples TRBV19 to TRBJ2-1; 7 nucleotides align to TRBD2. This CDR3 contains 15 residues. Germline CDR1 is LNHDA and CDR2 is SQIVND (reference sequence). Trimming cost V 5 bases and J 4 bases; bases outside gene matches: 8.

The CDR3 sequence: CASSVKRGTYNEQFF. The CDR3 coding sequence is TGCGCCAGCAGCGTTAAGCGGGGGACCTACAATGAGCAGTTCTTC. The V and J genes are TRBV5-1 and TRBJ2-1, with 8 bases fitting TRBD2. CDR3 length: 15 residues. V lost 4 bases to trimming and J lost 2 bases; unmatched junction nucleotides: 5. Germline V gives CDR1 SGHRS, CDR2 YFSETQ.

The rearrangement joins TRBV2 to TRBJ2-2; TRBD1 agrees at 8 bases. CDR1 SNHLY and CDR2 FYNNEI come from the germline V gene. V was clipped by 6 bases and J by 4 bases; unmatched bases: 7. The CDR3 contains 15 residues. CDR3 DNA: TGTGCCAGCAGGGCCGGGACAGGATCCACCGGGGAGCTGTTTTTT. Translation gives CASRAGTGSTGELFF. Full variable domain (outside the CDR3, taken from reference TRBV2 and TRBJ2-2): EPEVTQTPSHQVTQMGQEVILRCVPISNHLYFYWYRQILGQKVEFLVSFYNNEISEKSEIFDDQFSVERPDGSNFTLKIRSTKLEDSAMYFCASRAGTGSTGELFFGEGSRLTVL.

For the CDR3, the DNA is TGCGCCAGCAGCCAAGATTTGAGGGAGAACACTGAAGCTTTCTTT. Encoded protein: CASSQDLRENTEAFF. The chain joins TRBV4-1 to TRBJ1-1; no clear D. The CDR3 has 15 amino acids. The germline gives CDR1 MGHRA, CDR2 YSYEKL. The V gene lost 0 bases and the J gene lost 1 base, with 9 bases spanning the gap.

V and J are TRBV7-2 and TRBJ2-2; D remains ambiguous. The CDR3 is made up of 15 amino acids. The germline gives CDR1 SGHTA, CDR2 FQGNSA. The V and J ends lost 3 bases and 0 bases respectively, with 8 bases between them. CDR3 bases: TGTGCCAGCAGCTTCCGCGACCCGAACACCGGGGAGCTGTTTTTT. Its translation: CASSFRDPNTGELFF.

This chain joins TRBV27 and TRBJ1-2; no clear D. This CDR3 is built from 16 residues. The germline gives CDR1 MNHEY, CDR2 SMNVEV (reference sequence). V was clipped by 2 bases and J by 8 bases, with 21 bases between them. The CDR3, as DNA: TGTGCCAGCAGTTTAGGGGTTGGGAGCTCTCAGGAGGGCTACACCTTC. It is translated as CASSLGVGSSQEGYTF.

The chain recombines TRBV9 with TRBJ2-1; D is unresolved. This CDR3 contains 15 residues. CDR1 and CDR2 (germline): SGDLS, YYNGEE. V gave up 0 bases and J gave up 3 bases, with 10 bases separating them. DNA for the CDR3: TGTGCCAGCAGCGTAGCCGCTCTACACTACAATGAGCAGTTCTTC. Its translation: CASSVAALHYNEQFF.

This clone was recorded a few times. The chain joins TRBV2 to TRBJ1-4, with 7 bases fitting TRBD1. The J segment lost 5 bases and the V segment lost 3 bases, leaving 6 bases of the junction unmatched. The CDR3 spans 15 residues. From germline, CDR1 is SNHLY and CDR2 FYNNEI. CDR3 protein: CASSDSGTVNEKLFF. The CDR3 DNA sequence: TGTGCCAGCAGTGACTCCGGGACAGTAAATGAAAAACTGTTTTTT.

The rearrangement uses TRBV9 and TRBJ1-2, with D perhaps TRBD1 (5 bases). CDR1 is SGDLS, CDR2 YYNGEE, per germline. V was shortened by 4 bases and J by 8 bases, with 15 bases between the two germline ends. CDR3 length: 13 amino acids. The CDR3 spells CASSPSGWDGYTF. CDR3 nucleotide sequence: TGTGCCAGCAGCCCATCAGGGTGGGACGGCTACACCTTC.

The chain recombines TRBV19 with TRBJ2-2, with 13 bases fitting TRBD2. The CDR3 has 18 amino acids. Germline CDR1 reads LNHDA; CDR2 reads SQIVND (reference sequence). With V trimmed by 6 bases and J by 1 base, 8 bases remained unmatched. CDR3 in DNA: TGTGCCAGTAGCCCACTAGCGGGAGGGCCAGTGAACACCGGGGAGCTGTTTTTT. Translating it yields CASSPLAGGPVNTGELFF.

The V call is TRBV7-2, the J call TRBJ2-7, with a weak D call TRBD2 (6 bases). CDR3 length equals 15 residues. V gave up 0 bases and J gave up 4 bases, with 13 bases separating them. Germline V CDR1 and CDR2: SGHTA, FQGNSA. The CDR3, as DNA: TGTGCCAGCAGCTTAGCGGCTGGAGCGGGTTACGAGCAGTACTTC. It codes for CASSLAAGAGYEQYF. Based on the CDR3 plus reference TRBV7-2 and TRBJ2-7, the full variable domain is GAGVSQSPSNKVTEKGKDVELRCDPISGHTALYWYRQSLGQGLEFLIYFQGNSAPDKSGLPSDRFSAERTGGSVSTLTIQRTQQEDSAVYLCASSLAAGAGYEQYFGPGTRLTVT.

This clone came up a few times. V and J are TRBV5-4 and TRBJ2-3; TRBD2 agrees at 8 bases. The germline gives CDR1 SGHNT, CDR2 YYREEE (reference sequence). J gave up 13 bases and V 2 bases, and 9 bases lay outside the gene matches. The CDR3 covers 13 residues. The CDR3 protein is CASSFQAGDGKYF. DNA for the CDR3: TGTGCCAGCAGCTTCCAAGCGGGAGATGGCAAGTATTTT.

The chain carries TRBV6-5 and TRBJ2-5; the match to TRBD2 covers 12 bases. Germline V gene sequence: CDR1 MNHEY, CDR2 SVGAGI. J lost 5 bases, V lost 4 bases, and 8 bases had no gene match. The CDR3 is 16 amino acids. CDR3 in amino acids: CASSWSGTSGLETQYF. CDR3 in DNA: TGTGCCAGCAGTTGGTCCGGGACTAGCGGGTTGGAGACCCAGTACTTC.

The chain couples TRBV7-8 to TRBJ2-2; 7 bases line up with TRBD1. This CDR3 comprises 16 residues. V gave up 2 bases and J gave up 1 base; unmatched junction bases: 4. The germline V gene encodes CDR1 SGHVS and CDR2 FQNEAQ. The CDR3 reads CASSLNPGGNTGELFF. In DNA form, the CDR3 reads TGTGCCAGCAGCTTAAATCCAGGGGGGAACACCGGGGAGCTGTTTTTT.

The rearrangement uses TRBV19 and TRBJ2-1, with 8 bases that match TRBD2. The trim removed 1 base at V and 6 bases at J, leaving 2 bases unmatched. CDR3 length equals 14 residues. Germline assignment: CDR1 LNHDA and CDR2 SQIVND (reference sequence). CDR3 loop: CASSIVGTSNEQFF. CDR3 DNA sequence: TGTGCCAGTAGTATAGTCGGGACTAGCAATGAGCAGTTCTTC.

The V gene is TRBV11-2, the J gene TRBJ2-7; weak D call: TRBD2 (6 bases). From germline, CDR1 is SGHAT and CDR2 FQNNGV. The CDR3 contains 14 residues. V shed 8 bases and J shed 0 bases, with 14 bases lying between them. As DNA, the CDR3 is TGTGCCAGCGGACGTAGCGGAGACTCCTACGAGCAGTACTTC. Its protein is CASGRSGDSYEQYF.

The chain carries TRBV12-5 and TRBJ2-7; 11 bases line up with TRBD2. The CDR3 is made up of 15 amino acids. Losses at the gene ends were 1 base for V and 4 bases for J; bases not matched to a gene: 3. Germline V gene lookup returns CDR1 LGHNT and CDR2 FRNRAP. CDR3 nucleotides: TGTGCTAGTGGTTTGGGACTAGCGGGAATATACGAGCAGTACTTC. This codes for CASGLGLAGIYEQYF.

The CDR3 region has the DNA TGTGCCAGCAGCTCCCAACCCCCTAGCGGGAGGAGCAATGAGCAGTTCTTC. It codes for CASSSQPPSGRSNEQFF. This chain links TRBV7-9 with TRBJ2-1; 11 bases are a match to TRBD2. The CDR3 consists of 17 residues. V gave up 4 bases and J gave up 6 bases; unmatched junction bases: 11. The germline gives CDR1 SEHNR, CDR2 FQNEAQ (reference sequence).

This clone was counted once. CDR3 sequence: CASSIGGRPGPGEQYF. CDR3 nucleotide sequence: TGTGCCAGTAGTATAGGGGGCCGCCCCGGACCGGGCGAGCAGTACTTC. This chain uses TRBV19 with TRBJ2-7; perhaps TRBD1 as D (5 bases). Trimming left V 1 base short and J 6 bases short, with 19 bases between. The CDR3 has 16 amino acids. The germline gives CDR1 LNHDA, CDR2 SQIVND (reference sequence).

The rearrangement links TRBV28 to TRBJ2-5, with 10 bases identical to TRBD2. The J call is doubtful: the DNA matches TRBJ2-7 better. There are 15 residues in the CDR3. Germline CDR1 and CDR2: MDHEN and SYDVKM. CDR3 region: CASSSAGLAYHEQYF. The CDR3 DNA sequence: TGTGCCAGCAGTTCCGCGGGACTAGCGTACCACGAGCAGTACTTC.

V and J are TRBV10-2 and TRBJ2-1; no clear D gene. V lost 3 bases and J 8 bases, leaving 8 bases between the germline ends. CDR1 is WSHSY and CDR2 is SAAADI in the germline V gene. The CDR3 covers 12 residues. The CDR3 loop is CASSERSHEQFF. Written as DNA, the CDR3 is TGCGCCAGCAGTGAACGATCCCATGAGCAGTTCTTC.

The chain recombines TRBV4-2 with TRBJ2-1; either TRBD1 or TRBD2 may supply D (6 bases each). The germline V and J ends were trimmed by 2 bases and 10 bases, with 15 bases remaining between them. Germline CDR1 LGHNA, CDR2 YNFKEQ. The CDR3 runs to 14 residues. The CDR3 DNA sequence: TGTGCCAGCAGCCAAACGATGGGGGGCAAGGAGCAGTTCTTC. This codes for CASSQTMGGKEQFF.

The rearrangement uses TRBV30 and TRBJ1-2, with D hard to call. The CDR3 runs to 14 residues. The germline gives CDR1 GTSNPN, CDR2 SVGIG (reference sequence). V was shortened by 5 bases and J by 8 bases, with 21 bases between the two germline ends. CDR3 in amino acids: CAWRLSEGAGGYTF. CDR3 DNA: TGTGCCTGGCGCCTCAGCGAGGGAGCGGGAGGCTACACCTTC.

The chain is built from TRBV28 and TRBJ2-7; 10 nucleotides align to TRBD1. Germline V gene data show CDR1 as MDHEN and CDR2 as SYDVKM. Trimming took 5 bases from V and 3 from J; bases not matched to a gene: 13. The CDR3 is 17 residues long. CDR3 DNA: TGTGCCAGCAGTCTAGGAGGGACAGGGGCTATATACTACGAGCAGTACTTC. Protein: CASSLGGTGAIYYEQYF.

The chain uses TRBV7-8 and TRBJ2-1; TRBD2 aligns across 10 bases. Germline V gene lookup returns CDR1 SGHVS and CDR2 FQNEAQ. The CDR3 length is 17 residues. V lost 4 bases to trimming and J lost 5 bases; unmatched junction nucleotides: 11. CDR3 sequence reads: CASSYWGRLAGDNEQFF. For the CDR3, the DNA is TGTGCCAGCAGCTATTGGGGACGACTAGCGGGTGACAATGAGCAGTTCTTC.

The chain uses TRBV18 and TRBJ2-3; D unresolved. Germline CDR1 and CDR2: KGHSH and LQKENI. The V end was cut by 2 bases, the J end by 0 bases, with 3 bases between. The CDR3 extends over 13 amino acids. DNA of the CDR3: TGTGCCAGCTCACCATCTAGCACAGATACGCAGTATTTT. Its protein product is CASSPSSTDTQYF. Full variable domain (missing parts from reference TRBV18 and TRBJ2-3): NAGVMQNPRHLVRRRGQEARLRCSPMKGHSHVYWYRQLPEEGLKFMVYLQKENIIDESGMPKERFSAEFPKEGPSILRIQQVVRGDSAAYFCASSPSSTDTQYFGPGTRLTVL.

This chain joins TRBV30 and TRBJ2-5; D is unresolved. Per the germline V gene, CDR1 is GTSNPN and CDR2 is SVGIG (reference sequence). Between the trimmed V and J ends, which lost 3 bases and 1 base, there was a span of 0 bases. This CDR3 comprises 10 residues. The CDR3 coding sequence is TGTGCCTGGAGCCAAGAGACCCAGTACTTC. Translated, it gives CAWSQETQYF.